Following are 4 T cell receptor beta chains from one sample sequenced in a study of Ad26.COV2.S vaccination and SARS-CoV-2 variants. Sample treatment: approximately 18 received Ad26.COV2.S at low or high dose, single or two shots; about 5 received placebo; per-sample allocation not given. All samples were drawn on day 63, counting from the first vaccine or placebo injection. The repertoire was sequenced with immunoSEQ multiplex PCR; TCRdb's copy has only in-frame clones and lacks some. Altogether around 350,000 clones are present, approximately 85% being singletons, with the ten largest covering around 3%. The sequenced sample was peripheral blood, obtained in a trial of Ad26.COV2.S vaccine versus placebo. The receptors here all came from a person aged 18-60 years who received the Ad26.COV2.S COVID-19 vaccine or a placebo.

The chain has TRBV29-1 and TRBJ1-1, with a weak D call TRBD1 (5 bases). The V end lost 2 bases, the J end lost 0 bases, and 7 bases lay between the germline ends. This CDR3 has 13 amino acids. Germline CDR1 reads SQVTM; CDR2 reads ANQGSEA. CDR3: CSVEQGMNTEAFF. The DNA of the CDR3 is TGCAGCGTTGAACAGGGAATGAACACTGAAGCTTTCTTT.

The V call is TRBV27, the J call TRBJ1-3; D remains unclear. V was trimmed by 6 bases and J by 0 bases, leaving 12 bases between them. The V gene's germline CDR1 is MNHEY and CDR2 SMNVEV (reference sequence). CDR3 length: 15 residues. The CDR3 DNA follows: TGTGCCAGCAGGGTAGACGCCAGCTCTGGAAACACCATATATTTT. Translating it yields CASRVDASSGNTIYF.

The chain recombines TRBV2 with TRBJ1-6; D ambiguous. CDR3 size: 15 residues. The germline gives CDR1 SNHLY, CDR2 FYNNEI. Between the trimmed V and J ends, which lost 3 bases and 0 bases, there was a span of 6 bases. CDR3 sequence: CASSDESSYNSPLHF. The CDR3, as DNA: TGTGCCAGCAGTGATGAGAGCTCCTATAATTCACCCCTCCACTTT.

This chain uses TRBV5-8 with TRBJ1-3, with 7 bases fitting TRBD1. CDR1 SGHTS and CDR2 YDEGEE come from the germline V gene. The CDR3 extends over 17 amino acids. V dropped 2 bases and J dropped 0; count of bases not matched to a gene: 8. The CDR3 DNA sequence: TGTGCCAGCAGCTTTACCCCCGGGACAGCCTCTGGAAACACCATATATTTT. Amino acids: CASSFTPGTASGNTIYF.